The sequence of this T cell receptor beta chain was determined in a study of control samples from healthy donors and cancer patients. Repertoires were generated with immunoSEQ multiplex PCR, while TCRdb's copy carries only in-frame clones and drops some. The sample shows 65,000 to 95,000 clones, around 87% of them seen only once. There are 17 residues in the CDR3. Trimming took 0 bases from V and 5 from J, leaving 14 bases between them. Germline CDR1 is KGHSH and CDR2 is LQKENI. This receptor was taken from a man aged 50 to 59 in good health. The specimen sequenced was blood. This chain uses TRBV18 with TRBJ1-6; D is undetermined. The CDR3 loop reads CASSPPGSRRDNSPLHF. The CDR3 nucleotides read TGTGCCAGCTCACCACCGGGATCCAGGCGGGATAATTCACCCCTCCACTTT.